The 31 T cell receptor beta chains below come from one sample, sequenced in a study of blood T cell repertoires in COVID-19. Sequencing used immunoSEQ multiplex PCR; TCRdb keeps in-frame clones, though not all of them. The sample has 110,000 or so clones, 60% to 85% seen once. Sequenced: peripheral blood. All receptors come from a man between 65 and 79 years old with acute or convalescent COVID-19.

The chain recombines TRBV6-5 with TRBJ2-1; 8 nucleotides agree with TRBD2. The V and J ends lost 6 bases and 7 bases, in that order; junction bases with no gene match: 11. The germline gives CDR1 MNHEY, CDR2 SVGAGI. The CDR3 runs 15 residues. The DNA of the CDR3 is TGTGCCAGCAGCCCCTTGGTAGCGGGGAGGAATGAGCAGTTCTTC. Translated, it gives CASSPLVAGRNEQFF.

V gene TRBV3-1 (or the pseudogene TRBV3-2) combines with J gene TRBJ1-1, with a possible D match to TRBD1 (6 bases). The CDR3 has 12 amino acids. With 3 bases removed from V and 8 bases from J, the gap between germline ends came to 10 bases. CDR1 is LGHDT and CDR2 is YNNKEL in the germline V gene (reference sequence). The CDR3 DNA sequence: TGTGCCAGCAGCCATTCCGGGACAGAAGCTTTCTTT. Translating gives CASSHSGTEAFF.

The table lists this clone with a count of one. The chain has TRBV7-3 and TRBJ2-6; D perhaps matches TRBD1 (5 bases). This CDR3 has 15 amino acids. CDR1 is SGHTA and CDR2 is FQGTGA in the germline V gene. Between the trimmed V and J ends, which lost 4 bases and 2 bases, there was a span of 9 bases. CDR3 region: CASSSPGTGANVLTF. The CDR3 region has the DNA TGTGCCAGCAGCTCCCCAGGGACTGGGGCCAACGTCCTGACTTTC.

A single count supports this clone. This chain uses TRBV5-4 with TRBJ2-3; 9 nucleotides agree with TRBD2. The trim removed 4 bases at V and 1 base at J, leaving 4 bases unmatched. Germline-derived CDR1 and CDR2 are SGHNT and YYREEE (reference sequence). This CDR3 has 15 residues. CDR3 protein: CASSGGGAGTDTQYF. Written as DNA, the CDR3 is TGTGCCAGCAGCGGCGGGGGGGCGGGCACAGATACGCAGTATTTT.

This chain uses TRBV7-3 with TRBJ2-2; 7 bases agree with TRBD1. This CDR3 has 16 residues. The V gene's germline CDR1 is SGHTA and CDR2 FQGTGA. Losses at the gene ends were 5 bases for V and 4 bases for J; bases not matched to a gene: 10. The CDR3 region is CASSARQGMGTGELFF. CDR3 nucleotides: TGTGCCAGCAGCGCCCGACAGGGAATGGGCACCGGGGAGCTGTTTTTT.

This sequence joins TRBV10-2 and TRBJ2-5; TRBD2 matches at 9 bases. Germline CDR1 WSHSY, CDR2 SAAADI. The CDR3 is 13 residues long. Unmatched junction bases numbered 4, after V lost 6 bases and J lost 5 bases. The CDR3 sequence is CASRAGGHETQYF. The CDR3 coding sequence is TGCGCCAGCAGGGCGGGGGGGCATGAGACCCAGTACTTC.

In its sample, this clone was seen once. CDR3 in DNA: TGTGCCAGCAGCTTGGCGTCTAGCGGAACCTACGAGCAGTACTTC. Translated, it gives CASSLASSGTYEQYF. V usage is TRBV5-5 and J usage is TRBJ2-7; 7 nucleotides align to TRBD2. The CDR3 has 15 residues. CDR1 SGHKS and CDR2 YYEKEE come from the germline V gene (reference sequence). Unmatched junction bases numbered 5, after V lost 0 bases and J lost 2 bases.

The chain uses TRBV27 and TRBJ2-7; 7 bases agree with TRBD1. The CDR3 totals 14 residues. CDR1 MNHEY and CDR2 SMNVEV come from the germline V gene (reference sequence). V gave up 5 bases and J gave up 2 bases; unmatched junction bases: 6. The chain's CDR3 is CASSLRQGPYEQYF. The DNA for the CDR3 is TGTGCCAGCAGTCTAAGACAGGGTCCCTACGAGCAGTACTTC.

The rearrangement joins TRBV7-9 to TRBJ2-3; 9 bases map to TRBD1. Germline lookup yields CDR1 SEHNR and CDR2 FQNEAQ (reference sequence). The CDR3 totals 13 residues. V lost 5 bases to trimming and J lost 4 bases; unmatched junction nucleotides: 1. The CDR3 region is CASSGTGSDTQYF. CDR3 DNA sequence: TGTGCCAGCAGCGGGACAGGGTCAGATACGCAGTATTTT.

The rearrangement uses TRBV30 and TRBJ2-5; possible D gene TRBD1, 5 bases. The CDR3 covers 13 residues. In germline, CDR1 is GTSNPN, CDR2 SVGIG (reference sequence). The V end lost 0 bases, the J end lost 1 base, and 6 bases lay between the germline ends. The CDR3 DNA sequence: TGTGCCTGGAGTGTACAGGCCCAAGAGACCCAGTACTTC. Amino acid sequence: CAWSVQAQETQYF.

V usage is TRBV28 and J usage is TRBJ2-7, with TRBD2 identical over 8 bases. Looked up from germline, CDR1 is MDHEN and CDR2 is SYDVKM. This CDR3 spans 15 amino acids. Losses at the gene ends were 1 base for V and 2 bases for J; bases not matched to a gene: 4. The CDR3 protein is CASSLSSGSPYEQYF. CDR3 DNA sequence: TGTGCCAGCAGTTTATCAAGCGGGAGTCCCTACGAGCAGTACTTC.

The J gene is TRBJ2-2, the V gene TRBV5-1, with TRBD2 identical over 7 bases. Germline CDR1 reads SGHRS; CDR2 reads YFSETQ. CDR3 length: 17 amino acids. Trimming took 7 bases from V and 2 from J; bases not matched to a gene: 14. The CDR3 spells CASDPIGAGVNTGELFF. The CDR3, as DNA: TGCGCCAGCGACCCAATCGGGGCGGGAGTTAACACCGGGGAGCTGTTTTTT.

The V and J genes are TRBV5-1 and TRBJ1-6; D gene ambiguous. This CDR3 region has 16 residues. V dropped 2 bases and J dropped 0 bases, with 9 bases sitting between them. Germline CDR1 SGHRS, CDR2 YFSETQ. CDR3 nucleotide sequence: TGCGCCAGCAGCTTCGGGGTCAGCTCCTATAATTCACCCCTCCACTTT. Translated: CASSFGVSSYNSPLHF.

The chain's CDR3 is CASSPLAERFTDTQYF. The CDR3 nucleotides are TGCGCCAGCAGCCCCCTAGCGGAAAGATTCACAGATACGCAGTATTTT. This sequence joins TRBV4-3 and TRBJ2-3; TRBD2 agrees at 7 bases. The CDR3 sequence is 16 residues long. CDR1 is LGHNA, CDR2 YSLEER, per germline. With V trimmed by 4 bases and J by 2 bases, 9 bases remained unmatched.

This chain joins TRBV4-3 and TRBJ2-2; 12 nucleotides align to TRBD1. V lost 0 bases to trimming and J lost 3 bases; unmatched junction nucleotides: 17. The germline V gene has CDR1 LGHNA and CDR2 YSLEER. This CDR3 comprises 22 residues. CDR3 residues: CASSQDLGATGTGGSDTGELFF. The CDR3 nucleotides read TGCGCCAGCAGCCAAGATTTGGGGGCAACCGGGACAGGGGGCTCGGACACCGGGGAGCTGTTTTTT.

This clone showed up just a few times. Other DNA sequences in this specimen translate into the identical CDR3. This sequence joins TRBV7-2 and TRBJ2-1; the match to TRBD2 covers 9 bases. Trimming removed 5 bases from V and 2 bases from J; junction bases left unmatched: 4. Germline assignment: CDR1 SGHTA and CDR2 FQGNSA. CDR3 length equals 15 residues. CDR3 DNA sequence: TGTGCCAGCAGCGTAACTAGCGGGCCCTACAATGAGCAGTTCTTC. This translates into CASSVTSGPYNEQFF. The variable domain in full, completed from reference TRBV7-2 and TRBJ2-1, reads GAGVSQSPSNKVTEKGKDVELRCDPISGHTALYWYRQSLGQGLEFLIYFQGNSAPDKSGLPSDRFSAERTGGSVSTLTIQRTQQEDSAVYLCASSVTSGPYNEQFFGPGTRLTVL.

The chain carries TRBV19 and TRBJ2-7; 13 bases match TRBD2. Trimming cost V 5 bases and J 2 bases; bases outside gene matches: 6. The V gene's germline CDR1 is LNHDA and CDR2 SQIVND (reference sequence). CDR3 length: 16 residues. In DNA, the CDR3 is TGTGCCAGTAGTCCGGGGACTAGCGGGATCCCCTACGAGCAGTACTTC. It specifies CASSPGTSGIPYEQYF.

The chain recombines TRBV24-1 with TRBJ2-3, with TRBD2 matching over 14 bases. CDR1 is KGHDR, CDR2 SFDVKD, per germline. The V segment lost 3 bases and the J segment 5 bases; nucleotides outside the gene matches: 9. The CDR3 loop spans 18 amino acids. The CDR3 nucleotides are TGTGCCACCAGTGATCAAGGACTAGCGGGAGGACGCATAGATACGCAGTATTTT. Protein sequence: CATSDQGLAGGRIDTQYF.

This clone was picked up one time. This chain links TRBV25-1 with TRBJ2-5, with D unclear. Germline V gives CDR1 MGHDK, CDR2 SYGVNS. CDR3 size: 14 residues. The V and J ends lost 1 base and 4 bases respectively, with 10 bases between them. For the CDR3, the DNA is TGTGCCAGCAGTGAATTGCGGCAGACAGAGACCCAGTACTTC. This encodes CASSELRQTETQYF.

The chain combines TRBV7-2 with TRBJ1-5; a weak D match, TRBD1 (6 bases). The CDR3 consists of 14 residues. V was pared by 1 base and J by 6 bases, with 10 bases between. Germline loops: CDR1 SGHTA, CDR2 FQGNSA. CDR3 loop: CASSLDRVGQPQHF. CDR3 nucleotide sequence: TGTGCCAGCAGCTTAGACAGGGTAGGTCAGCCCCAGCATTTT.

The chain is built from TRBV3-1 (or the pseudogene TRBV3-2) and TRBJ2-5, with 7 bases lining up with TRBD2. The V and J ends lost 1 base and 4 bases, in that order; junction bases with no gene match: 3. CDR3 length equals 14 residues. Germline V gene data show CDR1 as LGHDT and CDR2 as YNNKEL (reference sequence). CDR3 residues: CASSQGAGRETQYF. The CDR3 nucleotides are TGTGCCAGCAGCCAAGGAGCGGGGCGAGAGACCCAGTACTTC.

The genes are TRBV5-6 and TRBJ2-7, with 8 bases matching TRBD1. The CDR3 spans 14 residues. Germline CDR1 SGHDT, CDR2 YYEEEE. J gave up 6 bases and V 4 bases, and 9 bases lay outside the gene matches. In DNA, the CDR3 is TGTGCCAGCAGCCCTAGGACAGGGTGGGGCGAGCAGTACTTC. Its translation: CASSPRTGWGEQYF.

The chain is built from TRBV3-1 (or the pseudogene TRBV3-2) and TRBJ2-5; 11 bases are shared with TRBD2. CDR3 length: 16 amino acids. Looked up from germline, CDR1 is LGHDT and CDR2 is YNNKEL (reference sequence). Trimming cost V 6 bases and J 2 bases; bases outside gene matches: 8. The CDR3 DNA reads as TGTGCCAGCAGGAGAACTAGCGGGGGTTTACAAGAGACCCAGTACTTC. Its translation is CASRRTSGGLQETQYF.

This clone was recorded only once. The chain has TRBV19 and TRBJ2-3; D unclear. The V gene's germline CDR1 is LNHDA and CDR2 SQIVND (reference sequence). The CDR3 spans 14 residues. V gave up 5 bases and J gave up 2 bases, with 11 bases separating them. The CDR3 DNA sequence: TGTGCCAGTAGTTCTGGCGGAGACACAGATACGCAGTATTTT. Its translation: CASSSGGDTDTQYF.

The genes are TRBV28 and TRBJ2-7, with a possible D match to TRBD2 (6 bases). V dropped 4 bases and J dropped 1 base, with 14 bases sitting between them. The CDR3 is made up of 15 amino acids. Germline V gives CDR1 MDHEN, CDR2 SYDVKM. CDR3 nucleotide sequence: TGTGCCAGCAGTTCCGCCGGGACTCCTTCCTACGAGCAGTACTTC. It codes for CASSSAGTPSYEQYF.

J is TRBJ2-6 and V is TRBV10-2, with TRBD1 identical over 8 bases. After removal of 10 bases from V and 0 bases from J, the junction contained 8 bases not matched to a gene. The CDR3 spans 16 residues. The germline gives CDR1 WSHSY, CDR2 SAAADI. In DNA form, the CDR3 reads TGCGCCACAACGACAGGGGCGGGCTCTGGGGCCAACGTCCTGACTTTC. The encoded protein is CATTTGAGSGANVLTF.

This clone was picked up a small number of times. J is TRBJ1-6 and V is TRBV5-6; 7 nucleotides match TRBD1. CDR1 and CDR2 (germline): SGHDT, YYEEEE. CDR3 length: 15 amino acids. Unmatched junction bases numbered 10, after V lost 4 bases and J lost 9 bases. CDR3 sequence: CASSGRGVLRSPLHF. Here the CDR3 DNA reads TGTGCCAGCAGCGGCAGGGGGGTCCTCCGTTCACCCCTCCACTTT.

In nucleotides, the CDR3 is TGTGCCAGCAGCTTAGAGGTAGCGGCGAACACCGGGGAGCTGTTTTTT. It is translated as CASSLEVAANTGELFF. The chain is built from TRBV7-9 and TRBJ2-2; D is perhaps TRBD2 (6 bases). This CDR3 comprises 16 residues. The germline gives CDR1 SEHNR, CDR2 FQNEAQ (reference sequence). Between the trimmed V and J ends, which lost 1 base and 0 bases, there was a span of 9 bases.

This clone appeared once. The J gene is TRBJ1-5, the V gene TRBV3-1 (or the pseudogene TRBV3-2); 7 bases align to TRBD1. The V and J ends lost 1 base and 2 bases, in that order; junction bases with no gene match: 14. CDR1 and CDR2 from the germline V gene are LGHDT and YNNKEL (reference sequence). The CDR3 is 19 residues long. The CDR3 loop reads CASSQGWTGERGGNQPQHF. The CDR3 bases are TGTGCCAGCAGCCAAGGGTGGACAGGCGAAAGGGGTGGCAATCAGCCCCAGCATTTT.

This clone occurred a few times. The chain joins TRBV7-8 to TRBJ2-2; 8 bases fit TRBD1. The ends lost 3 bases at V and 6 bases at J; junction bases unmatched: 9. The CDR3 covers 16 residues. CDR1 and CDR2 from the germline V gene are SGHVS and FQNEAQ. DNA of the CDR3: TGTGCCAGCAGCTTTGGCAGGGGGCGCAGGGCCGGGGAGCTGTTTTTT. This codes for CASSFGRGRRAGELFF.

This clone has just a few counts. This chain joins TRBV28 and TRBJ2-7, with 11 bases fitting TRBD1. This CDR3 has 14 amino acids. V shed 5 bases, J shed 6 bases, and the junction held 6 bases outside the gene matches. Germline CDR1 and CDR2: MDHEN and SYDVKM. The CDR3 sequence: CASSTGTGGLEQYF. As DNA, the CDR3 is TGTGCCAGCAGTACCGGGACAGGGGGTCTCGAGCAGTACTTC. The entire variable domain, with the rest obtained from reference TRBV28 and TRBJ2-7, is as follows: DVKVTQSSRYLVKRTGEKVFLECVQDMDHENMFWYRQDPGLGLRLIYFSYDVKMKEKGDIPEGYSVSREKKERFSLILESASTNQTSMYLCASSTGTGGLEQYFGPGTRLTVT.